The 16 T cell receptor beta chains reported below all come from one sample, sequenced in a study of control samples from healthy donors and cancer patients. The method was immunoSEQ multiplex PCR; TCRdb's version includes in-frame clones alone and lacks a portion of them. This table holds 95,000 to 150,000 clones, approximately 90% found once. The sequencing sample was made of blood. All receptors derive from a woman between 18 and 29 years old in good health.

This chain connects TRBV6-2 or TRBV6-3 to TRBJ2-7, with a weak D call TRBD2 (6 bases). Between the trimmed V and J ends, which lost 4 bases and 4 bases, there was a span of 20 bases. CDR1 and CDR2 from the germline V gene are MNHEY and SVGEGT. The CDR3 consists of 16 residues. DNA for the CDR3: TGTGCCAGCAGTTCGCCGACTGGCGGGAACGGGTACGAGCAGTACTTC. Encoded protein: CASSSPTGGNGYEQYF.

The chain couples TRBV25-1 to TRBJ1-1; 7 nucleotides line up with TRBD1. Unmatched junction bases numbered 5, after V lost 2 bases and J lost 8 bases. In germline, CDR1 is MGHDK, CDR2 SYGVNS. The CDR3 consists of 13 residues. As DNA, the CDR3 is TGTGCCAGCAGTGAACCGGGACAGCTAGAAGCTTTCTTT. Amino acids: CASSEPGQLEAFF.

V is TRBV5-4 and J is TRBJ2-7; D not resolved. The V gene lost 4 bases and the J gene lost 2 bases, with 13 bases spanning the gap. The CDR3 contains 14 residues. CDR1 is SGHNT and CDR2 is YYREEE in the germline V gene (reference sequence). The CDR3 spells CASSPTKGTYEQYF. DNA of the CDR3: TGTGCCAGCAGCCCAACCAAGGGCACCTACGAGCAGTACTTC.

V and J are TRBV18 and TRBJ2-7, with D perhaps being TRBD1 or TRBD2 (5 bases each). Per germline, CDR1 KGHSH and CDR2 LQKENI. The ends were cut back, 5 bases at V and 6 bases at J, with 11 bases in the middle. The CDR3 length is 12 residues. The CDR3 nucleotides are TGTGCCAGCTCATTGAGGGGCCCCGAGCAGTACTTC. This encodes CASSLRGPEQYF.

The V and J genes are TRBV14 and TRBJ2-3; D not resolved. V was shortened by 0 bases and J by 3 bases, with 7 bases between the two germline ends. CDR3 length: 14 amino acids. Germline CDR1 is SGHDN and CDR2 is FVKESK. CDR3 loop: CASSQDLVTDTQYF. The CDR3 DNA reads TGTGCCAGCAGCCAAGATCTGGTGACAGATACGCAGTATTTT.

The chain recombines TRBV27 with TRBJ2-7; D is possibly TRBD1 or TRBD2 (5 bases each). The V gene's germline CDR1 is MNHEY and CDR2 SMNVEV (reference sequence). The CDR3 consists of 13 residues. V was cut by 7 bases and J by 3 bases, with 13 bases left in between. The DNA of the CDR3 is TGTGCCAGCAAGGGGAGAATGAGCTACGAGCAGTACTTC. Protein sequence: CASKGRMSYEQYF.

The CDR3 loop is CATTPTGEAEAFF. CDR3 DNA: TGTGCCACCACACCGACAGGGGAAGCTGAAGCTTTCTTT. The chain combines TRBV24-1 with TRBJ1-1; 8 bases align to TRBD1. Germline CDR1 is KGHDR and CDR2 is SFDVKD. The J segment lost 6 bases and the V segment lost 8 bases, leaving 7 bases of the junction unmatched. CDR3 length equals 13 residues.

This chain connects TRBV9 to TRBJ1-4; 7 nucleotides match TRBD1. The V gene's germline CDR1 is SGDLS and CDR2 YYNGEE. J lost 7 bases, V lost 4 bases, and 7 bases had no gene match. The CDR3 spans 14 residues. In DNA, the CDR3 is TGTGCCAGCAGCCAGACAGGGTGGAGTGAAAAACTGTTTTTT. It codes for CASSQTGWSEKLFF. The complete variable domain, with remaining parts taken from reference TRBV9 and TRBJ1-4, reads DSGVTQTPKHLITATGQRVTLRCSPRSGDLSVYWYQQSLDQGLQFLIQYYNGEERAKGNILERFSAQQFPDLHSELNLSSLELGDSALYFCASSQTGWSEKLFFGSGTQLSVL.

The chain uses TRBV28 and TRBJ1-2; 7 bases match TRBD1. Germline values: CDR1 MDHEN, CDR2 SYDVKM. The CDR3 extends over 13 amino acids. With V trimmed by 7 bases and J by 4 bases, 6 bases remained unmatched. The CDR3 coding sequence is TGTGCCAGCAAACCAGGGGGGCGCTATGGCTACACCTTC. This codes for CASKPGGRYGYTF.

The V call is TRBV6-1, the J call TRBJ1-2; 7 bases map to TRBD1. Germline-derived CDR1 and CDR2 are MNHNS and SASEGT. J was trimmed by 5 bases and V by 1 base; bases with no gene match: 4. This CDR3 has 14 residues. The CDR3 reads CASSEDRGGYGYTF. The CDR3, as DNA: TGTGCCAGCAGTGAAGACAGGGGAGGGTATGGCTACACCTTC.

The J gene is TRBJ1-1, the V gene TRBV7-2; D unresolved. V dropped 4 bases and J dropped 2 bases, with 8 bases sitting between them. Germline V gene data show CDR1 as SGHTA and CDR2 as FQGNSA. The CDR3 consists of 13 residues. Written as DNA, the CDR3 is TGTGCCAGCAGCTCCCGAGTAAACACTGAAGCTTTCTTT. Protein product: CASSSRVNTEAFF.

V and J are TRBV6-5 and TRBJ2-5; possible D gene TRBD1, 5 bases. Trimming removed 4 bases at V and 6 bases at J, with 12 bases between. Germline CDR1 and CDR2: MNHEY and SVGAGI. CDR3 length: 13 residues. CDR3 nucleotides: TGTGCCAGCAGTTCTCAGGGTGCCAAGACCCAGTACTTC. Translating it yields CASSSQGAKTQYF.

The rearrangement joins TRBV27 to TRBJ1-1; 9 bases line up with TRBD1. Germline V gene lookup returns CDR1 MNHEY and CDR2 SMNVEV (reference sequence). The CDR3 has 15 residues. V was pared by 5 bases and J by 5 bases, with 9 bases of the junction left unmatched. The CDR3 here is CASSTRTGVNTEAFF. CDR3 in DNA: TGTGCCAGCAGTACGAGGACAGGGGTAAATACTGAAGCTTTCTTT.

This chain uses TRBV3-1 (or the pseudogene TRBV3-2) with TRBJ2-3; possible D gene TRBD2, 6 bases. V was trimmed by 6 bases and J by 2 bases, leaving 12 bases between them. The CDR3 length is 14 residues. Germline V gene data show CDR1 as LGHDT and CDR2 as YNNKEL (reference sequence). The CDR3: CASSRGFSTDTQYF. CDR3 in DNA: TGTGCCAGCAGTCGGGGGTTTTCCACAGATACGCAGTATTTT.

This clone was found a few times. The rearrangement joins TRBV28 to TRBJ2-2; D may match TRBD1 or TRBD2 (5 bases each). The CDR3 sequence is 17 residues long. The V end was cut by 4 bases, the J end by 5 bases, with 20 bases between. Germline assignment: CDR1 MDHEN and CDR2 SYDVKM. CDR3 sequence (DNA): TGTGCCAGCAGTTCACAACGTGGGGACCGAAGGACCGGGGAGCTGTTTTTT. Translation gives CASSSQRGDRRTGELFF.

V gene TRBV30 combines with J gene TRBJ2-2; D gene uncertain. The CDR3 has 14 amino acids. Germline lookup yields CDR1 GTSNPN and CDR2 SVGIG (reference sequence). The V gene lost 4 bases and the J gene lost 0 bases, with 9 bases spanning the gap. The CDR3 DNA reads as TGTGCCTGGAACTCTCTCGCGAACACCGGGGAGCTGTTTTTT. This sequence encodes CAWNSLANTGELFF.